The clone carrying this T cell receptor (beta chain) came up a few times. Its cognate antigen is unknown. The sample comes from a study of CD8 T cells in ankylosing spondylitis. Quantitative barcoded 5'-RACE was used to prepare TCR beta libraries. One entry per CDR3 protein, called by TCRdb with MiXCR from the 5' RACE reads. This table holds about 450,000 distinct CDR3 sequences, 25% to 30% found once. Study-wide results and limits: Matched synovial fluid from ankylosing spondylitis patients was reported to be enriched for disease-linked clones. Relatively rare in peripheral blood, disease-linked clones were also CD8+. Typical of ankylosing spondylitis blood, it appeared, was a TCR beta motif of several highly homologous variants. Certain motif variants had earlier appeared in reactive arthritis synovial fluid and blood.

Germline lookup yields CDR1 MGHDK and CDR2 SYGVNS. V was cut by 8 bases and J by 0 bases, with 5 bases left in between. The CDR3 length is 12 residues. What was sequenced was blood, either unsorted or a sorted T cell fraction (not recorded which). The TCR was taken from a male donor with ankylosing spondylitis. The chain carries TRBV25-1 and TRBJ1-3, with no clear D. The CDR3 here is CASYDSGNTIYF. As DNA, the CDR3 is TGTGCCAGCTACGACTCTGGAAACACCATATATTTT.